This T cell receptor beta chain came from a study of T-cell reconstitution after alpha-beta-depleted transplantation in children. Study findings and constraints: Several patients had high TCRbeta diversity at day 60; it came from surviving recipient T cells and thymic progenitors.

Germline V gives CDR1 DFQATT, CDR2 SNEGSKA (reference sequence). CDR3 size: 17 residues. Construction of the TCRbeta library involved unique molecular identifiers. TCRdb processed the PCR reads anew with MiXCR; each CDR3 protein has one entry. Among about 200,000 distinct CDR3 sequences, around 9.2% were seen once, and the ten largest hold under 40%. Worth noting for this clonotype: Its target is not known. One junction end disagrees with the germline gene, perhaps due to a read error.

The chain is built from TRBV20-1 and TRBJ2-5; 12 nucleotides agree with TRBD2. This material consisted of PBMCs, mostly from graft donor cells, taken 360 days after TCRalphabeta/CD19-depleted stem cell transplant. This TCR came from a male patient between 2 and 10 years old who had a stem cell transplant for acute myeloid leukemia, so the T cells may come from the graft donor. CDR3 region: CCARPSLAGGRQETQYF. The CDR3 DNA reads TGCTGTGCTAGACCGTCACTAGCGGGGGGCCGACAAGAGACCCAGTACTTC.